This T cell receptor (beta chain) came from a study of CD8 T cells in Susac syndrome. Broader study findings: The authors acknowledged that their TCR sequencing and HLA analysis involved a relatively small number of individuals.

The authors sequenced TCR beta from blood CD8+ and CD4+ T cells. Negative isolation was used for CD8+ and CD4+ T cells and FACS enrichment for TEMRA cells. RNA amounts of about 0.45 to 1 ug underwent reverse transcription with random hexamers. An immunoSEQ multiplex PCR generated amplified TCR beta CDR3 products spanning 54 Vbeta and 13 Jbeta. TCRdb re-called the immunoSEQ multiplex PCR reads through MiXCR, storing one row per CDR3 protein. The sample lists over 150,000 distinct CDR3 sequences, about 94% occurring once. The CDR3 runs 14 residues. Germline CDR1 DFQATT, CDR2 SNEGSKA (reference sequence). The V end lost 4 bases, the J end lost 7 bases, and 17 bases lay between the germline ends. In regard to this clonotype: What it binds is not known.

Sequenced: CD4+ T cells from PBMCs. This rearrangement joins TRBV20-1 to TRBJ2-4, with a possible D match to TRBD2 (6 bases). This TCR came from a human donor with multiple sclerosis. The CDR3, as DNA: TGCAGTGCTACCCCCGGGGGAGTTGAGAACATTCAGTACTTC. Its translation is CSATPGGVENIQYF.